Below, one T cell receptor (beta chain) is given with its context. As yet, its antigen is unknown. A much larger clonotype is one base distant, so this may be a read error. The lymph nodes were axillary draining lymph nodes from breast cancer patients. The data were obtained in a study of breast tumors, draining lymph nodes, adjacent tissues. Regarding the study as a whole: Tumor TCR diversity was below lymph nodes but above nontumor tissue.

The CDR3 contains 15 residues. The germline gives CDR1 SGHRS, CDR2 YFSETQ. TCRdb analysed the multiplex PCR reads with MiXCR anew, one entry per CDR3 protein. The data contain about 120,000 distinct CDR3 sequences, about 20% of them singletons. Sequenced sample: axillary lymph node tissue. This chain connects TRBV5-1 to TRBJ2-3; 9 nucleotides align to TRBD1. This clonotype originated in a female donor with breast cancer. Some clones in this sample may be carry-over from other donors' samples. CDR3 in DNA: TGCGCCAGCAGCTTTGTGGGACAGGGAACAGATGCGCAGTATTTT. Amino acids: CASSFVGQGTDAQYF.